The text below deals with one TCR beta chain. Germline CDR1 reads LGHDT; CDR2 reads YNNKEL (reference sequence). The CDR3 totals 14 residues. V lost 5 bases, J lost 10 bases, and 10 bases stayed unmatched. The sample belongs to a study of blood T cell repertoires in COVID-19. Study information: Samples came from the United States, Italy and Spain, spanning acute and convalescent COVID-19. Sources were T cells, B-cell-depleted T cells, or PBMCs; the material itself was cDNA or gDNA.

Authors' methods: Amplification from reference gene primers served as the basis for estimated nucleated cell counts. Using immunoSEQ multiplex PCR, the repertoire was profiled, and TCRdb retains in-frame clones only, with some absent. V and J calls and clone size are copied from that table; D and trimming were computed from the DNA. The repertoire consists of about 90,000 clones, with roughly 80% occurring once and the leading ten covering around a quarter. The source is an elderly man with active or convalescent COVID-19. The rearrangement uses TRBV3-1 (or the pseudogene TRBV3-2) and TRBJ2-5; 10 bases are a match to TRBD2. The specimen was peripheral blood. The CDR3 sequence is CASSFGTSADDQYF. The CDR3 nucleotides are TGTGCCAGCAGCTTCGGGACTAGCGCCGACGACCAGTACTTC.